These 18 T cell receptor beta chains were sequenced from one sample in a study of blood T cell repertoires in COVID-19. The data were produced by immunoSEQ multiplex PCR, yet TCRdb's version contains in-frame clones alone and is incomplete. The table has fewer than 200,000 clones, 70% to 90% seen once. Source material: peripheral blood. The receptor set was obtained from a man aged 18-30 years who had recovered from COVID-19.

This chain connects TRBV11-3 to TRBJ2-1; 10 bases match TRBD2. Germline V gene data show CDR1 as SGHNT and CDR2 as YENEEA. V shed 5 bases, J shed 6 bases, and the junction held 7 bases outside the gene matches. The CDR3 covers 15 residues. This CDR3 is CASSPKREGGNEQFF. In DNA, the CDR3 is TGTGCCAGCAGCCCTAAGCGGGAGGGCGGCAATGAGCAGTTCTTC.

The rearrangement uses TRBV28 and TRBJ2-7; 9 bases agree with TRBD1. Germline CDR1 reads MDHEN; CDR2 reads SYDVKM. With 7 bases clipped from V and 6 bases from J, the junction kept 7 bases outside the gene matches. The CDR3 runs 13 residues. This chain's CDR3 is CASTRDRVTEQYF. The CDR3 DNA reads TGTGCCAGCACCCGGGACAGGGTTACCGAGCAGTACTTC.

This chain uses TRBV6-6 with TRBJ1-2; D gene ambiguous. This CDR3 region has 15 residues. V lost 0 bases and J 2 bases, leaving 10 bases between the germline ends. Germline V lookup: CDR1 MNHNY, CDR2 SVGAGI (reference sequence). CDR3 sequence: CASSYSITDNYGYTF. Here the CDR3 DNA reads TGTGCCAGCAGTTACTCGATAACAGACAACTATGGCTACACCTTC.

This sequence joins TRBV28 and TRBJ2-1, with D maybe TRBD2 (5 bases). The ends were cut back, 7 bases at V and 4 bases at J, with 14 bases in the middle. Germline CDR1 is MDHEN and CDR2 is SYDVKM. The CDR3 spans 14 residues. CDR3 nucleotides: TGTGCCAGCACCCGCCCCCCGGGATACAATGAGCAGTTCTTC. It specifies CASTRPPGYNEQFF. The whole variable domain, filled in from reference TRBV28 and TRBJ2-1, reads DVKVTQSSRYLVKRTGEKVFLECVQDMDHENMFWYRQDPGLGLRLIYFSYDVKMKEKGDIPEGYSVSREKKERFSLILESASTNQTSMYLCASTRPPGYNEQFFGPGTRLTVL.

This clone appeared once. The rearrangement uses TRBV5-1 and TRBJ2-2, with TRBD1 matching over 9 bases. Looked up from germline, CDR1 is SGHRS and CDR2 is YFSETQ. V was clipped by 4 bases and J by 0 bases; unmatched bases: 1. CDR3 length equals 15 residues. The CDR3 coding sequence is TGCGCCAGCAGCCGGGACAGGGCGAACACCGGGGAGCTGTTTTTT. Encoded protein: CASSRDRANTGELFF.

The chain combines TRBV19 with TRBJ1-1, with 7 bases identical to TRBD1. Germline V lookup: CDR1 LNHDA, CDR2 SQIVND (reference sequence). CDR3 length: 13 amino acids. The V segment lost 10 bases and the J segment 5 bases; nucleotides outside the gene matches: 10. The CDR3 DNA is TGTGCCACATTCCCAGGGGGTTGGACTGAAGCTTTCTTT. This translates into CATFPGGWTEAFF.

The table lists this clone with a count of one. The same CDR3 arises from other DNA sequences in this sample as well. V gene TRBV7-2 combines with J gene TRBJ1-6; TRBD1 agrees at 8 bases. CDR3 length: 14 amino acids. The ends lost 6 bases at V and 10 bases at J; junction bases unmatched: 8. From germline, CDR1 is SGHTA and CDR2 FQGNSA. The CDR3 sequence: CASSPGTGLSPLHF. The CDR3 region has the DNA TGTGCCAGCAGTCCAGGGACAGGTTTGTCACCCCTCCACTTT.

In its sample, this clone was seen once. The genes are TRBV6-5 and TRBJ2-2; 7 nucleotides match TRBD1. Germline V lookup: CDR1 MNHEY, CDR2 SVGAGI. The CDR3 runs 14 residues. With 7 bases clipped from V and 6 bases from J, the junction kept 8 bases outside the gene matches. The CDR3 sequence is CASTRQGIAGELFF. CDR3 nucleotides: TGTGCCAGCACCCGACAGGGTATTGCCGGGGAGCTGTTTTTT.

The chain has TRBV9 and TRBJ1-4, with D perhaps matching TRBD1 (6 bases). The CDR3 is 15 amino acids. Per germline, CDR1 SGDLS and CDR2 YYNGEE. V lost 2 bases and J lost 2, with 10 bases in between. The CDR3 protein is CASSVSGQTNEKLFF. CDR3 sequence (DNA): TGTGCCAGCAGCGTGTCAGGACAGACTAATGAAAAACTGTTTTTT.

The chain employs TRBV4-3 and TRBJ2-1; 13 bases agree with TRBD2. Per the germline V gene, CDR1 is LGHNA and CDR2 is YSLEER. J lost 6 bases, V lost 2 bases, and 1 base had no gene match. The CDR3 totals 15 residues. The CDR3 DNA reads TGCGCCAGCAGCCAAAGGACTAGCGGGAGCAATGAGCAGTTCTTC. Its protein is CASSQRTSGSNEQFF.

The V and J genes are TRBV7-2 and TRBJ2-5; TRBD2 aligns across 7 bases. This CDR3 is built from 16 residues. Germline CDR1 is SGHTA and CDR2 is FQGNSA. J was trimmed by 6 bases and V by 2 bases; bases with no gene match: 12. In DNA, the CDR3 is TGTGCCAGCAGCTTACTTCCGGGAGGCCTCGCGAAGACCCAGTACTTC. Protein sequence: CASSLLPGGLAKTQYF.

The chain joins TRBV5-8 to TRBJ1-1; the D gene is possibly TRBD1 (6 bases). The CDR3 consists of 13 residues. The V gene's germline CDR1 is SGHTS and CDR2 YDEGEE. V was pared by 3 bases and J by 0 bases, with 6 bases between. The CDR3 is CASSWTVNTEAFF. The CDR3 nucleotides read TGTGCCAGCAGCTGGACAGTGAACACTGAAGCTTTCTTT.

The chain links TRBV29-1 to TRBJ1-2; no clear D. This CDR3 comprises 11 residues. Trimming stripped 7 bases from V and 1 base from J, with 7 bases between. CDR1 is SQVTM and CDR2 is ANQGSEA in the germline V gene. The CDR3 sequence is CSARGNYGYTF. CDR3 DNA: TGCAGCGCCAGAGGTAACTATGGCTACACCTTC.

The chain has TRBV27 and TRBJ2-7; no clear D gene. This CDR3 has 13 amino acids. Per the germline V gene, CDR1 is MNHEY and CDR2 is SMNVEV (reference sequence). Trimming removed 3 bases from V and 2 bases from J, with 8 bases in between. CDR3 bases: TGTGCCAGCAGTTTCGAGAGTACCTACGAGCAGTACTTC. Amino acids: CASSFESTYEQYF.

The rearrangement uses TRBV28 and TRBJ1-1; TRBD1 agrees at 8 bases. V was pared by 3 bases and J by 11 bases, with 2 bases of the junction left unmatched. CDR3 length: 11 residues. Per the germline V gene, CDR1 is MDHEN and CDR2 is SYDVKM. The CDR3 DNA sequence: TGTGCCAGCAGTTTGGACAGGGTGGCTTTCTTT. This gives the protein CASSLDRVAFF.

The chain uses TRBV6-5 and TRBJ1-5; the match to TRBD1 covers 9 bases. V lost 5 bases to trimming and J lost 6 bases; unmatched junction nucleotides: 5. Per germline, CDR1 MNHEY and CDR2 SVGAGI. The CDR3 length is 14 residues. CDR3 coding DNA: TGTGCCAGCAGTACCACAGGGGGCAGTCAGCCCCAGCATTTT. This sequence encodes CASSTTGGSQPQHF.

The chain's CDR3 is CASSAGYQETQYF. The CDR3 region has the DNA TGTGCCAGCAGTGCGGGGTACCAAGAGACCCAGTACTTC. The chain recombines TRBV12-3 or TRBV12-4 with TRBJ2-5, with D possibly being TRBD2 (6 bases). The CDR3 covers 13 residues. Trimming took 5 bases from V and 0 from J, leaving 7 bases between them.

This chain uses TRBV7-2 with TRBJ2-2, with a possible D match to TRBD1 (5 bases). Germline CDR1 SGHTA, CDR2 FQGNSA. The CDR3 covers 13 residues. Deletions cut 2 bases from V and 11 bases from J, with 12 bases between. The CDR3 sequence: CASSLTGPGELFF. In DNA, the CDR3 is TGTGCCAGCAGCTTAACAGGCCCAGGAGAGCTGTTTTTT.